The 10 T cell receptor beta chains reported below all come from one sample, sequenced in a study of CD8 T cells in ankylosing spondylitis. Findings and caveats of the study: In ankylosing spondylitis blood, a motif of seven or eight highly homologous TCR beta variants appeared characteristic.

Their target antigens are unknown. From the 5' RACE reads, TCRdb called clonotypes with MiXCR, one entry per CDR3 protein. The table records roughly 440,000 distinct CDR3 sequences, about 15% of them present only once. The source material was blood, either unsorted or a sorted T cell fraction (not recorded which). All receptors derive from a male donor with ankylosing spondylitis.

Only a few counts were recorded for this clonotype. V usage is TRBV10-3 and J usage is TRBJ2-1; the match to TRBD2 covers 11 bases. The germline gives CDR1 ENHRY, CDR2 SYGVKD. This CDR3 comprises 18 residues. Unmatched junction bases numbered 9, after V lost 5 bases and J lost 0 bases. DNA of the CDR3: TGTGCCATCAGTAAGACTAGCGGGGCTCCAAGCTCCTACAATGAGCAGTTCTTC. This sequence encodes CAISKTSGAPSSYNEQFF.

This clonotype was observed a handful of times. J is TRBJ2-3 and V is TRBV28; 11 bases are shared with TRBD2. Germline lookup yields CDR1 MDHEN and CDR2 SYDVKM. The CDR3 consists of 17 residues. V lost 8 bases, J lost 3 bases, and 13 bases stayed unmatched. This chain's CDR3 is CASQGASGRIGTDTQYF. The CDR3, as DNA: TGTGCCAGCCAAGGTGCTAGCGGGAGGATCGGGACAGATACGCAGTATTTT. Full variable domain (missing parts from reference TRBV28 and TRBJ2-3): DVKVTQSSRYLVKRTGEKVFLECVQDMDHENMFWYRQDPGLGLRLIYFSYDVKMKEKGDIPEGYSVSREKKERFSLILESASTNQTSMYLCASQGASGRIGTDTQYFGPGTRLTVL.

A few counts support this clonotype. V usage is TRBV5-6 and J usage is TRBJ1-1, with TRBD1 as a possible D gene (5 bases). The CDR3 spans 13 residues. Germline-derived CDR1 and CDR2 are SGHDT and YYEEEE. V was trimmed by 0 bases and J by 8 bases, leaving 11 bases between them. CDR3 protein: CASSLGSGLEAFF. In nucleotides, the CDR3 is TGTGCCAGCAGCTTGGGTTCGGGACTCGAAGCTTTCTTT.

V usage is TRBV12-3 or TRBV12-4 and J usage is TRBJ2-5; no clear D gene. V lost 1 base to trimming and J lost 10 bases, with 10 bases between them. The CDR3 runs to 12 residues. CDR3 DNA: TGTGCCAGCAGTTTAGGGCAGGTTGGCCAGTACTTC. It yields the protein CASSLGQVGQYF.

This chain connects TRBV2 to TRBJ2-3; D possibly corresponds to TRBD2 (5 bases). CDR1 and CDR2 from the germline V gene are SNHLY and FYNNEI. V was trimmed by 5 bases and J by 1 base, leaving 16 bases between them. This CDR3 region has 16 residues. In DNA, the CDR3 is TGTGCCAGCAGTCGAACGGACTCGCGACGCACAGATACGCAGTATTTT. Its translation: CASSRTDSRRTDTQYF.

This chain uses TRBV5-6 with TRBJ2-2; 9 positions match TRBD1. With 4 bases clipped from V and 5 bases from J, the junction kept 9 bases outside the gene matches. Germline-derived CDR1 and CDR2 are SGHDT and YYEEEE. The CDR3 extends over 16 amino acids. The CDR3 nucleotides read TGTGCCAGCAGCAGGGGCGGGACAGGGAGGACCGGGGAGCTGTTTTTT. This sequence encodes CASSRGGTGRTGELFF.

Many counts were recorded for this clonotype. The rearrangement joins TRBV12-3 or TRBV12-4 to TRBJ1-2; D possibly corresponds to TRBD1 (5 bases). Trimming took 3 bases from V and 4 from J, leaving 9 bases between them. The CDR3 extends over 13 amino acids. Here the CDR3 reads CASSLRGGYGYTF. DNA for the CDR3: TGTGCCAGCAGTTTGCGGGGCGGCTATGGCTACACCTTC.

The chain uses TRBV30 and TRBJ2-7, with 8 bases identical to TRBD2. CDR1 is GTSNPN and CDR2 is SVGIG in the germline V gene (reference sequence). The CDR3 covers 14 residues. V shed 2 bases and J 5 bases; nucleotides not matched to a gene: 8. The CDR3 DNA is TGTGCCTGGAGTACCAAGCGGGAGAGAAACGAGCAGTACTTC. Translation: CAWSTKRERNEQYF.

This clonotype has ten or more counts. The CDR3 is CASSPLGATDTGELFF. The CDR3 DNA is TGTGCCAGCAGTCCCCTAGGGGCCACCGACACCGGGGAGCTGTTTTTT. This chain uses TRBV12-3 or TRBV12-4 with TRBJ2-2; a weak D match, TRBD1 (5 bases). The CDR3 contains 16 residues. V was pared by 5 bases and J by 3 bases, with 16 bases between.

This chain uses TRBV20-1 with TRBJ1-2; D is perhaps TRBD1 (6 bases). The CDR3 has 11 amino acids. CDR1 and CDR2 (germline): DFQATT, SNEGSKA (reference sequence). The V end was cut by 5 bases, the J end by 7 bases, with 11 bases between. Here the CDR3 reads CSARTVGGYTF. CDR3 coding DNA: TGCAGTGCTCGGACAGTGGGTGGCTACACCTTC.